The clone carrying this T cell receptor (beta chain) was seen only a few times. Its target is not known. Purities over 98% were achieved in all sorted populations. The investigators reverse transcribed all of the isolated RNA, so they sequenced expressed TCRB transcripts. The data were produced by immunoSEQ multiplex PCR, yet TCRdb's version contains in-frame clones alone and is incomplete. The table lists 160,000 or so clones, roughly 11% of them singletons. The CDR3 has 15 amino acids. Germline CDR1 is SGHNT and CDR2 is YYREEE (reference sequence). Germline trimming cut 0 bases from V and 9 bases from J; bases unmatched to any gene: 7. The data were taken from a study of beta chain features in type 1 diabetes. Overall study: Age, gender, cell numbers and subset yield matched between patients and controls. Investigators examined approximately 100,000,000 sorted cells across all samples. Whole-study results and caveats: For patients and controls alike, PCR might favor shorter templates to the same degree.

This chain links TRBV5-4 with TRBJ2-5; 11 bases line up with TRBD1. Specimen: central memory CD4+ T cells from blood. This clonotype originated in a man aged 18-30 years in good health. The CDR3 here is CASSLEGTGGSAQYF. CDR3 DNA: TGTGCCAGCAGCTTGGAAGGGACAGGGGGTTCGGCCCAGTACTTC.